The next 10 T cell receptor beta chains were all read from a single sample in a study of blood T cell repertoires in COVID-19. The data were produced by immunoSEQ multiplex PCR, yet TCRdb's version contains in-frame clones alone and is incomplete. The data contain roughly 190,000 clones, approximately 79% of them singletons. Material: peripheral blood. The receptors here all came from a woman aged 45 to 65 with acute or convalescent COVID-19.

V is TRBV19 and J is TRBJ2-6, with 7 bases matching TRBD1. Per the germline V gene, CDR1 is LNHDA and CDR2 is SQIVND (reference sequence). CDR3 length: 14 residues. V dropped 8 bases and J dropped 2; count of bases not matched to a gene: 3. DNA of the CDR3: TGTGCCAGTCGGGACAGTGCTGGGGCCAACGTCCTGACTTTC. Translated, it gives CASRDSAGANVLTF.

The DNA for the CDR3 is TGTGCCAGCCGACCAGAGGGGGCATCTGAAAAACTGTTTTTT. This sequence encodes CASRPEGASEKLFF. The V gene is TRBV19, the J gene TRBJ1-4; 7 nucleotides agree with TRBD1. The germline V gene has CDR1 LNHDA and CDR2 SQIVND (reference sequence). The CDR3 has 14 amino acids. Unmatched junction bases numbered 11, after V lost 9 bases and J lost 7 bases.

CDR3 bases: TGTGCCAGCTCACCCCCTGGCGGGTACTCTGGAAACACCATATATTTT. This encodes CASSPPGGYSGNTIYF. V and J are TRBV18 and TRBJ1-3; no reliable D call. V gave up 3 bases and J gave up 0 bases, with 12 bases separating them. In germline, CDR1 is KGHSH, CDR2 LQKENI. This CDR3 is built from 16 residues.

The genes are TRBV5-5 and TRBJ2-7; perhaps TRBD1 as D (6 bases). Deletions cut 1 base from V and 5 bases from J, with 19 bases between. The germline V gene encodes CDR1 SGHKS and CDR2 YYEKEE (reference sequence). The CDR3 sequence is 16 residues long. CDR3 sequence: CASSLSAGQSTNEQYF. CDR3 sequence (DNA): TGTGCCAGCAGCTTGTCTGCTGGACAGTCAACTAACGAGCAGTACTTC.

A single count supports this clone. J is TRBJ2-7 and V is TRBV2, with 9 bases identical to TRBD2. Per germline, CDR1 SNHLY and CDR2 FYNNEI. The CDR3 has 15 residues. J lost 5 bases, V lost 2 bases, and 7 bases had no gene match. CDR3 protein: CASSEFSGSVHEQYF. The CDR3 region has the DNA TGTGCCAGCAGTGAATTTAGCGGGAGTGTCCACGAGCAGTACTTC.

The CDR3 protein is CASSWGGTAQPQHF. The CDR3 bases are TGTGCCAGCAGCTGGGGGGGTACGGCGCAGCCCCAGCATTTT. This sequence joins TRBV14 and TRBJ1-5, with D tentatively TRBD1 (5 bases). Per germline, CDR1 SGHDN and CDR2 FVKESK. The CDR3 consists of 14 residues. The V end lost 5 bases, the J end lost 7 bases, and 15 bases lay between the germline ends.

The CDR3 sequence: CASSLTSSPLHF. The CDR3 DNA follows: TGTGCCAGCAGTCTTACGAGTTCACCCCTCCACTTT. The rearrangement uses TRBV27 and TRBJ1-6; unclear D gene. In germline, CDR1 is MNHEY, CDR2 SMNVEV (reference sequence). Trimming removed 5 bases from V and 9 bases from J, with 8 bases in between. CDR3 length: 12 residues.

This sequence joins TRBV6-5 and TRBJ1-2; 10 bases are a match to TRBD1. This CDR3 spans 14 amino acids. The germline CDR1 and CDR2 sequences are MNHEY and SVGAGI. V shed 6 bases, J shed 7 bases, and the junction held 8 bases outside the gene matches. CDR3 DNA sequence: TGTGCCAGCAGACGGGGACAGGGGCGAGGTGGCTACACCTTC. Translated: CASRRGQGRGGYTF.

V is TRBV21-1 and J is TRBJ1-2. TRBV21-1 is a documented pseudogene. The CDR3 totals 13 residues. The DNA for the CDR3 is TGTGCCAGCAGCACCCAGGGACTCCCAAACTACACCTTC. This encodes CASSTQGLPNYTF.

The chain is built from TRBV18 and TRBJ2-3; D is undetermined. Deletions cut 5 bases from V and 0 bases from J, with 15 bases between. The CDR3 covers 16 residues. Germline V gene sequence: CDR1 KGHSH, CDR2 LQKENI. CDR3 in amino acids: CASSTRLQPSTDTQYF. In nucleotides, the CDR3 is TGTGCCAGCTCAACCAGACTCCAACCGAGCACAGATACGCAGTATTTT.